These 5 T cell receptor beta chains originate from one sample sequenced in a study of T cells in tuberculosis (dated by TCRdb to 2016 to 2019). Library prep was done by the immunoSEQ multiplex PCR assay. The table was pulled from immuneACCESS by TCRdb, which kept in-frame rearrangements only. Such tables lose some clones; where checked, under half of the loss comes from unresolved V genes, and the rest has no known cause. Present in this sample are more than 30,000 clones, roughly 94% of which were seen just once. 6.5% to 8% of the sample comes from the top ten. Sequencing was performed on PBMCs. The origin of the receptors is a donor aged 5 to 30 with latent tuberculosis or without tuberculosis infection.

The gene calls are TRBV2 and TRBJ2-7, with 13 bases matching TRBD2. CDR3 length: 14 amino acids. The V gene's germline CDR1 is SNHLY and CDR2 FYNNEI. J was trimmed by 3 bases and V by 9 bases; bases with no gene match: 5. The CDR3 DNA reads TGTGCCAGTAGACTAGCGGGAGGAAACTACGAGCAGTACTTC. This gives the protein CASRLAGGNYEQYF.

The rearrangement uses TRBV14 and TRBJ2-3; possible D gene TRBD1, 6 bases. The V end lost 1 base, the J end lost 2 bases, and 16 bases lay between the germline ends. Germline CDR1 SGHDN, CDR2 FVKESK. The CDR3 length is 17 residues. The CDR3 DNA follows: TGTGCCAGCAGCCAAGGTTGGGGGTACAGGGTCACAGATACGCAGTATTTT. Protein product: CASSQGWGYRVTDTQYF.

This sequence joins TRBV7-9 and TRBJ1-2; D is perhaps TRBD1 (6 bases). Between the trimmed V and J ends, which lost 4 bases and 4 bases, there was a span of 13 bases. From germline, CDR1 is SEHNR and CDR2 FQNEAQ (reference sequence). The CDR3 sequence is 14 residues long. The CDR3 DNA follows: TGTGCCAGCAGCTCTGCCTTGACAGGCTATGGCTACACCTTC. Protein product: CASSSALTGYGYTF.

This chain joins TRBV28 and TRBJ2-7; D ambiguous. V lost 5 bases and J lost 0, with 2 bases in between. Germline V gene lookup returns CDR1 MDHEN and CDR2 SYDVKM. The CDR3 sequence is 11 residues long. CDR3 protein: CASSRSYEQYF. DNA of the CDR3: TGTGCCAGCAGTCGCTCCTACGAGCAGTACTTC.

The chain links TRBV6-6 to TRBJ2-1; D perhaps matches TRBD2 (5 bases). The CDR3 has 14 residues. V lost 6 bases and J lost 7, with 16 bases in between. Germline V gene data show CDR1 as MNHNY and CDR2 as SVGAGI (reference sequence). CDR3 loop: CASRRTHLGNEQFF. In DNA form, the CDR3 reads TGTGCCAGCAGGCGGACTCACCTCGGGAATGAGCAGTTCTTC.